Listed below are T cell receptor beta chains from one sample, sequenced in a study of Tregs in tolerant kidney transplant recipients. Generated by immunoSEQ multiplex PCR, the TCRdb table keeps only in-frame clones and is missing some. The repertoire consists of around 70,000 clones, with approximately 92% occurring once and the leading ten covering about a tenth. This sample comprised CD8+ T cells from blood, obtained before the transplant. These TCRs come from a human donor who received a combined kidney and bone marrow transplant. Each CDR3 is given with its conserved first and last residue.

j_call v_call cdr3_aa
TRBJ2-2 TRBV11-2 CASRGRESGELFF
TRBJ2-7 TRBV7-9 CASSPDSSYEQYF
TRBJ2-7 TRBV27 CASSLAEYYEQYF
TRBJ2-2 TRBV4-3 CASSSLAGGIGGELFF
TRBJ1-1 TRBV5-5 CASSLFFRGNTEAFF
TRBJ2-1 TRBV15 CATSRAAVFNEQFF
TRBJ2-2 TRBV2 CARRGQSTGELFF
TRBJ1-3 TRBV28 CASNGVQKLARSGNTIYF
TRBJ1-1 TRBV5-1 CASSWTGDKYTEAFF
TRBJ2-7 TRBV14 CASSQDLVGAGLDEQYF
TRBJ2-7 TRBV4-3 CASSQVWGLAYEQYF
TRBJ2-1 TRBV7-6 CASSLVVSGSYNEQFF